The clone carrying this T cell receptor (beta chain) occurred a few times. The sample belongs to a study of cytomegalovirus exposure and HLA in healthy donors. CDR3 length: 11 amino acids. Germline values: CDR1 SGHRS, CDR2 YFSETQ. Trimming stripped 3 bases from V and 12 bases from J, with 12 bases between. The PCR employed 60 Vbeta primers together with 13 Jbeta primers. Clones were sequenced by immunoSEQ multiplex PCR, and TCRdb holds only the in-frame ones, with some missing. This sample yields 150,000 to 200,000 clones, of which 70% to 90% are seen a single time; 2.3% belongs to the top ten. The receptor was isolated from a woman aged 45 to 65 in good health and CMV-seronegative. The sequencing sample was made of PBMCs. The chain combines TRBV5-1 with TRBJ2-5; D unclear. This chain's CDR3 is CASSSDLGKYF. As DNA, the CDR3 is TGCGCCAGCAGCTCTGACCTAGGAAAGTACTTC. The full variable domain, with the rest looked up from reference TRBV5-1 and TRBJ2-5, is KAGVTQTPRYLIKTRGQQVTLSCSPISGHRSVSWYQQTPGQGLQFLFEYFSETQRNKGNFPGRFSGRQFSNSRSEMNVSTLELGDSALYLCASSSDLGKYFGPGTRLLVL.